This entry features one T cell receptor beta chain sequence. Its antigen is currently not known. Base-call qualities are not available, and no considerably larger clone is one nucleotide away. The CDR3 spans 17 residues, from the cysteine through the phenylalanine. The entry retains the CDR3 DNA only, 51 bases that are in frame from base 1. CDR1 is given as SGHVS and CDR2 as FQNEAQ, both from the germline V gene. V is cut back by 6 bases and J by 5 bases, with 19 bases in the junction unmatched. The donors were healthy, HIV-negative adults with no recently reported acute infections or vaccinations. Every donor was a Caucasian adult residing in Nashville, Tennessee, USA. Magnetic negative selection was used to enrich CD4+ T cells, after which naive cells were positively selected on CD45RA and the negative fraction became the memory subset. After blood collection by leukapheresis, PBMCs were isolated using Ficoll-Histopaque density gradient centrifugation and then cryopreserved in the vapor phase of liquid nitrogen. Purity and quantity of every magnetically sorted T cell population were checked by analytical flow cytometry. Genomic DNA was isolated from every sorted fraction and measured by UV absorbance on a Nanodrop 2000c.

The record originates from a study of shared clonotypes between healthy human individuals (dated by TCRdb to 2018 to 2021). The study in broad terms: The cohort comprised a couple of women and a few men aged 18 to 49 years. To estimate repertoire size and how much clonotypes are shared between individuals, the study performed deep sequencing of blood TCR repertoires from five healthy adults. Between about 0.85 and 10 billion PBMCs per donor were obtained by leukapheresis. To increase sequencing depth and limit assay-specific biases, different laboratories used diverse techniques to prepare libraries and sequence TCR repertoires. For each donor, CD4 naive and CD4 memory were each run on three plates, CD8 naive on two plates, and CD8 memory on one plate.

Study-wide conclusions, independent of this receptor: Rarefaction of sorted-subset datasets indicated incomplete sequencing despite the large sequencing depth. Pairwise subsampling indicated that sequencing depth was expected to affect the degree of clonotype sharing among donors. Sharing across a few donors was observed for about 5% of naive CD4, about 4% of naive CD8, roughly 2.4% of memory CD4, and about 0.4% of memory CD8 clonotypes. Because the study included a small number of donors, the genetic and exposure-history diversity represented was limited. Naive subsets generally had larger estimated clonotype richness than memory subsets. Compared with non-shared clonotypes, the clonotypes found in all four sorted-subset donors had higher generation probabilities. Sampling was restricted to blood, and TCR repertoires in tissue are likely to differ from TCR repertoires in blood.

Using the deep immunoSEQ assay, multiplex PCR amplified TCR CDR3 regions from genomic DNA. For each cell subset, the extracted genomic DNA was distributed evenly across all wells of several immunoSEQ 96-well plates, and each plate served as one replicate. For sorted subsets, about 200 ng genomic DNA, equal to some 30,000 T cell genomes, was loaded into each replicate PCR. Purified libraries were measured with a Qubit 3.0 fluorometer, size-checked on a Bioanalyzer 2100, and measured again with the KAPA Library Quantification kit. Each immunoSEQ 96-well plate was sequenced on its own single-read 150-cycle Illumina NextSeq 550 flow cell. From the authors' description of their analysis: Because only junctional sequences without quality scores were contained in the immunoSEQ output, filtering matching that applied to full-length reads could not be performed. To assign V/J genes and CDR3, sequences were annotated using PyIR, a Python wrapper for IgBLAST v1.9, with IMGT germline references. Reads with weak V/J assignments (E-value above 1e-6), missing CDR3, stop codons, out-of-frame junctions, or ambiguous translated residues were removed. V3J clonotypes were defined as sequences sharing the same inferred V gene, J gene, and CDR3 amino acid sequence. Percentage overlap between repertoires was calculated by dividing the number of shared unique clonotypes by the size of the smaller repertoire. Richness of each repertoire was evaluated using RTK rarefaction, the Chao1 estimator, and Recon v2.1 estimates of unobserved clonotypes. For all TCRbeta clonotypes obtained by the gDNA method from four donors, generation probabilities were computed with OLGA. TCRdb took over this immuneACCESS table, retaining in-frame rearrangements with V and J assigned. Such tables are incomplete; in checked studies, under half of the missing clones stem from an unresolved V gene, and the remainder is unexplained. V and J calls and clone size are those listed in that table; D and trimming were worked out from the DNA. This sample has over a million clones in its table, and around 98% of those were observed once. The ten largest account for about 0.4% of the sample.

Sequencing was done on a sample of naive CD4+ T cells sorted from blood. What the cell subset or site label conveys for this sample: CD45RA+ positively selected. Recombination joined TRBV7-8 with TRBJ2-7, with 7 central nucleotides matching TRBD1. This receptor was taken from a man aged 25 to 45 in good health. The DNA reads TGTGCCAGCAGTCTTTACGATCACGGGACAGCCCTAAACGAGCAGTACTTC. Its protein reads: CASSLYDHGTALNEQYF.